This TCR beta chain was sequenced in a study of regulatory T cells in long-lasting Graves disease. About the study: Persistent cases took antithyroid drugs over 5 years and stayed TSH receptor antibody positive.

This clonotype was counted ten times or more. As to time point: persistent/refractory GD, antithyroid drugs over 5 years with positive TRAb. Preparation of the TCR library used RNA extracted from PBMCs. From an endocrinology department in Xi'an, China, came the patients. The CDR3 totals 15 residues. From germline, CDR1 is SGHNT and CDR2 YENEEA. The V and J ends lost 5 bases and 6 bases, in that order; junction bases with no gene match: 8. Arm-PCR of CDR3 regions with iRepertoire HTBI primers generated TCR beta libraries. TCRdb reprocessed the multiplex PCR reads via MiXCR and lists one record per CDR3 protein. The data contain some 440,000 distinct CDR3 sequences, about a fifth of them singletons.

The clonotype was recovered from a female donor with Graves disease. The starting material was peripheral blood mononuclear cells (PBMCs), obtained when the disease was refractory, from a patient treated with antithyroid drugs. V usage is TRBV11-3 and J usage is TRBJ2-2, with 8 bases identical to TRBD2. The CDR3 protein is CASSQPGLVPGELFF. CDR3 in DNA: TGTGCCAGCAGCCAGCCGGGACTAGTGCCCGGGGAGCTGTTTTTT.